Listed below are T cell receptor beta chains from one sample, sequenced in a study of blood T cell repertoires in COVID-19. Produced via immunoSEQ multiplex PCR; TCRdb's table is partial and in-frame only. The profile shows 61,000 or so clones, 88% of them singletons. The specimen sequenced was peripheral blood. The source is a woman over 75 with active COVID-19. Both conserved end residues are part of each CDR3. D genes are given only for firm matches.

TRBJ2-7	TRBV2	-	CASSDRGGEQYF	TGTGCCAGCAGTGACAGGGGCGGCGAGCAGTACTTC
TRBJ2-3	TRBV5-5	-	CASSSQAVTDTQYF	TGTGCCAGCAGCTCACAGGCAGTCACAGATACGCAGTATTTT
TRBJ1-2	TRBV7-2	TRBD1	CASSVTGAQDPGYTF	TGTGCCAGCAGCGTCACAGGGGCCCAAGATCCTGGCTACACCTTC
TRBJ2-1	TRBV18	TRBD1	CASSPGQGAQNEQFF	TGTGCCAGCTCACCAGGACAGGGGGCGCAAAATGAGCAGTTCTTC
TRBJ2-1	TRBV6-2/TRBV6-3	-	CASSPGGPSYNEQFF	TGTGCCAGCAGTCCGGGGGGCCCCTCCTACAATGAGCAGTTCTTC
TRBJ1-6	TRBV6-2/TRBV6-3	TRBD1	CASSPPRDREIRGNSPLHF	TGTGCCAGCAGCCCCCCCCGGGACAGGGAGATCCGGGGGAATTCACCCCTCCACTTT
TRBJ1-4	TRBV18	-	CASSPGRALGEKLFF	TGTGCCAGCTCACCGGGCAGGGCTCTGGGTGAAAAACTGTTTTTT
TRBJ2-6	TRBV18	TRBD1	CASSPQQGAAGANVLTF	TGTGCCAGCTCACCACAACAGGGGGCCGCTGGGGCCAACGTCCTGACTTTC
TRBJ2-5	TRBV7-2	-	CASSFQGGETQYF	TGTGCCAGCAGCTTCCAGGGGGGAGAGACCCAGTACTTC
TRBJ2-3	TRBV4-2	-	CASSQERDTQYF	TGTGCCAGCAGCCAAGAACGGGATACGCAGTATTTT
TRBJ2-7	TRBV5-4	TRBD2	CASRPGLAGGTSYEQYF	TGTGCCAGCAGACCGGGACTAGCGGGGGGTACTTCCTACGAGCAGTACTTC
TRBJ2-2	TRBV5-1	TRBD2	CASSLGLAGNTGELFF	TGCGCCAGCAGCTTGGGACTAGCGGGGAACACCGGGGAGCTGTTTTTT